One sample yielded the 27 T cell receptor beta chains listed below, sequenced in a study of shared clonotypes between healthy human individuals. Only in-frame clones appear in the TCRdb table, and some are missing; sequencing was by immunoSEQ multiplex PCR. The data contain roughly 410,000 clones, 95% to 97% of them singletons. Sequenced: memory CD8+ T cells sorted from blood. Sample subset: CD45RO+ cells pooled with CCR7-negative TemRA cells. Source of these receptors: a young man in good health.

CDR3 in DNA: TGTGCCAGCTCAAGCGACAGGAGCTCCTATAATTCACCCCTCCACTTT. This gives the protein CASSSDRSSYNSPLHF. This sequence joins TRBV18 and TRBJ1-6; D possibly corresponds to TRBD1 (6 bases). Germline V gene sequence: CDR1 KGHSH, CDR2 LQKENI. The CDR3 is made up of 16 amino acids. The germline V and J ends were trimmed by 5 bases and 0 bases, with 11 bases remaining between them.

DNA for the CDR3: TGTGCCAGCAGCCCAGTATCTGGGGCCAACGTCCTGACTTTC. This sequence encodes CASSPVSGANVLTF. The chain couples TRBV5-4 to TRBJ2-6; no reliable D call. The CDR3 is 14 residues long. Between the trimmed V and J ends, which lost 4 bases and 1 base, there was a span of 6 bases. Germline CDR1 and CDR2: SGHNT and YYREEE (reference sequence).

V usage is TRBV18 and J usage is TRBJ2-3; D may match TRBD1 or TRBD2 (5 bases each). Germline V gene sequence: CDR1 KGHSH, CDR2 LQKENI. CDR3 length: 15 residues. Deletions cut 5 bases from V and 2 bases from J, with 14 bases between. The CDR3 DNA reads as TGTGCCAGCTCATCGCCGGGACGCCTCACAGATACGCAGTATTTT. As protein: CASSSPGRLTDTQYF.

The chain carries TRBV9 and TRBJ1-3; unclear D gene. The V and J ends lost 2 bases and 0 bases respectively, with 12 bases between them. Germline V gene data show CDR1 as SGDLS and CDR2 as YYNGEE. This CDR3 contains 16 residues. CDR3 sequence: CASSVTAARSGNTIYF. For the CDR3, the DNA is TGTGCCAGCAGCGTTACGGCGGCCCGCTCTGGAAACACCATATATTTT.

This chain joins TRBV6-1 and TRBJ2-4; D gene ambiguous. The CDR3 extends over 17 amino acids. Trimming pared 3 bases from V and 0 bases from J, leaving 15 bases between. CDR1 is MNHNS and CDR2 is SASEGT in the germline V gene. The CDR3 nucleotides are TGTGCCAGCAGTGATATTGGCAGGCTCACAGCCAAAAACATTCAGTACTTC. Protein sequence: CASSDIGRLTAKNIQYF.

This chain connects TRBV7-6 to TRBJ2-5, with 12 bases lining up with TRBD2. Germline V gene lookup returns CDR1 SGHVS and CDR2 FNYEAQ. Losses at the gene ends were 1 base for V and 3 bases for J; bases not matched to a gene: 3. The CDR3 sequence is 16 residues long. CDR3 in amino acids: CASSLGRLAGEETQYF. CDR3 sequence (DNA): TGTGCCAGCAGCTTAGGGAGACTAGCGGGAGAAGAGACCCAGTACTTC.

The CDR3 region is CATSREGVAHGELFF. The CDR3 DNA reads as TGTGCCACCAGCAGAGAGGGAGTAGCGCACGGGGAGCTGTTTTTT. The chain carries TRBV15 and TRBJ2-2, with D possibly matching TRBD2 (5 bases). V shed 0 bases and J shed 7 bases, with 12 bases lying between them. From germline, CDR1 is LNHNV and CDR2 YYDKDF (reference sequence). This CDR3 is 15 amino acids long.

This rearrangement joins TRBV7-9 to TRBJ1-4; D remains ambiguous. Germline V gene data show CDR1 as SEHNR and CDR2 as FQNEAQ (reference sequence). Trimming removed 5 bases at V and 2 bases at J, with 9 bases between. The CDR3 covers 14 residues. The CDR3 DNA follows: TGTGCCAGCAGCGTAAGACGGACTAATGAAAAACTGTTTTTT. Translated, it gives CASSVRRTNEKLFF.

The CDR3: CARSPTGPNTEAFF. For the CDR3, the DNA is TGTGCCAGAAGCCCGACGGGACCCAACACTGAAGCTTTCTTT. The J gene is TRBJ1-1, the V gene TRBV7-5. TRBV7-5 is recorded as a pseudogene. CDR3 size: 14 residues.

The V gene is TRBV18, the J gene TRBJ1-4, with D hard to call. CDR1 is KGHSH and CDR2 is LQKENI in the germline V gene. Trimming removed 2 bases from V and 7 bases from J, with 8 bases in between. This CDR3 has 13 amino acids. The CDR3 loop reads CASSPGIGEKLFF. The CDR3 DNA reads TGTGCCAGCTCACCAGGGATTGGTGAAAAACTGTTTTTT.

This clone was observed once. This sequence joins TRBV25-1 and TRBJ1-1, with D tentatively TRBD1 (6 bases). The CDR3 is made up of 16 amino acids. Germline V gene sequence: CDR1 MGHDK, CDR2 SYGVNS. V lost 8 bases and J lost 0, with 19 bases in between. The CDR3 spells CASSPGARAMNTEAFF. CDR3 coding DNA: TGTGCCAGCTCCCCGGGGGCCAGGGCTATGAACACTGAAGCTTTCTTT.

This chain joins TRBV28 and TRBJ1-1, with TRBD1 matching 8 bases. The CDR3 has 13 residues. The V and J ends lost 5 bases and 4 bases, in that order; junction bases with no gene match: 3. Germline V CDR1 and CDR2: MDHEN, SYDVKM. DNA of the CDR3: TGTGCCAGCAGTCCAGGGGGCGGCACTGAAGCTTTCTTT. Protein: CASSPGGGTEAFF.

The gene calls are TRBV28 and TRBJ2-1, with TRBD2 matching 7 bases. V was clipped by 5 bases and J by 5 bases; unmatched bases: 12. The length of the CDR3 is 16 residues. Germline CDR1 and CDR2: MDHEN and SYDVKM. CDR3 in DNA: TGTGCCAGCAGTCGCACCACTAGCGCAGGGAACAATGAGCAGTTCTTC. Its protein product is CASSRTTSAGNNEQFF.

The rearrangement joins TRBV29-1 to TRBJ2-7, with 9 positions matching TRBD2. Trimming removed 6 bases from V and 3 bases from J; junction bases left unmatched: 9. The CDR3 spans 14 residues. Germline CDR1 reads SQVTM; CDR2 reads ANQGSEA. The CDR3 DNA follows: TGCAGCGTCCAAAAGCGACTAGCGGACTACGAGCAGTACTTC. Translation: CSVQKRLADYEQYF.

Worth noting for this clone: An end of the junction differs from the germline gene, which may be a read error. V usage is TRBV7-7 and J usage is TRBJ2-5; 7 nucleotides match TRBD1. Germline V gene data show CDR1 as SSHAT and CDR2 as FNYEAQ (reference sequence). CDR3 length equals 15 residues. In DNA, the CDR3 is TGTGCTAGCAGCTTAAGGGACAGCCGGGCCGAGACCCAGTACTTC. It specifies CASSLRDSRAETQYF.

This chain connects TRBV28 to TRBJ1-5, with 8 positions matching TRBD1. Trimming cost V 3 bases and J 4 bases; bases outside gene matches: 8. Germline values: CDR1 MDHEN, CDR2 SYDVKM. This CDR3 spans 16 amino acids. CDR3 amino acids: CASSFLSDRENQPQHF. The CDR3, as DNA: TGTGCCAGCAGTTTCCTTTCGGACAGGGAGAATCAGCCCCAGCATTTT.

This clone was recorded once. The J gene is TRBJ2-2, the V gene TRBV10-3; D possibly uses TRBD1 or TRBD2 (5 bases each). This CDR3 is 13 amino acids long. Germline assignment: CDR1 ENHRY and CDR2 SYGVKD. The germline V and J ends were trimmed by 10 bases and 5 bases, with 14 bases remaining between them. CDR3 coding DNA: TGTGCCACACAAGAGGGGAGAACCGGGGAGCTGTTTTTT. This encodes CATQEGRTGELFF.

The chain links TRBV10-2 to TRBJ1-6, with no clear D. Deletions cut 5 bases from V and 7 bases from J, with 15 bases between. Germline V CDR1 and CDR2: WSHSY, SAAADI. CDR3 size: 15 residues. CDR3 loop: CASSTRAGRNSPLHF. The CDR3 region has the DNA TGCGCCAGCAGTACCCGTGCAGGCCGGAATTCACCCCTCCACTTT.

This rearrangement joins TRBV6-1 to TRBJ2-7, with 10 nucleotides matching TRBD1. Germline V gene lookup returns CDR1 MNHNS and CDR2 SASEGT. After removal of 0 bases from V and 7 bases from J, the junction contained 6 bases not matched to a gene. There are 15 residues in the CDR3. The CDR3 nucleotides read TGTGCCAGCAGTGAAGCTACGACAGGGGGCAAGGAGCAGTACTTC. This gives the protein CASSEATTGGKEQYF.

The chain recombines TRBV28 with TRBJ1-5, with 10 bases aligning to TRBD1. The germline V gene has CDR1 MDHEN and CDR2 SYDVKM. This CDR3 contains 15 residues. Unmatched junction bases numbered 7, after V lost 4 bases and J lost 7 bases. CDR3 protein: CASSWDRGWFQPQHF. CDR3 sequence (DNA): TGTGCCAGCAGTTGGGACAGGGGATGGTTCCAGCCCCAGCATTTT. Supplemented by reference TRBV28 and TRBJ1-5, the full variable domain reads DVKVTQSSRYLVKRTGEKVFLECVQDMDHENMFWYRQDPGLGLRLIYFSYDVKMKEKGDIPEGYSVSREKKERFSLILESASTNQTSMYLCASSWDRGWFQPQHFGDGTRLSIL.

The rearrangement links TRBV7-9 to TRBJ2-1; the match to TRBD1 covers 7 bases. There are 13 residues in the CDR3. With V trimmed by 9 bases and J by 5 bases, 7 bases remained unmatched. Germline V gives CDR1 SEHNR, CDR2 FQNEAQ (reference sequence). This chain's CDR3 is CARSGTDNNEQFF. The CDR3 DNA follows: TGTGCCAGATCCGGGACAGATAACAATGAGCAGTTCTTC.

V usage is TRBV6-6 and J usage is TRBJ2-1; the D gene is possibly TRBD1 (5 bases). The germline V gene encodes CDR1 MNHNY and CDR2 SVGAGI (reference sequence). The CDR3 length is 14 residues. The V end lost 2 bases, the J end lost 5 bases, and 10 bases lay between the germline ends. The DNA of the CDR3 is TGTGCCAGCAGTTACATGCAGGGCCACAATGAGCAGTTCTTC. This codes for CASSYMQGHNEQFF.

The chain is built from TRBV7-9 and TRBJ2-1, with 7 bases matching TRBD2. CDR1 is SEHNR, CDR2 FQNEAQ, per germline (reference sequence). This CDR3 comprises 16 residues. With 4 bases clipped from V and 0 bases from J, the junction kept 6 bases outside the gene matches. This CDR3 is CASSSPRGSSYNEQFF. CDR3 DNA sequence: TGTGCCAGCAGCTCCCCCCGCGGGAGCTCCTACAATGAGCAGTTCTTC.

A remark on this clone: Other DNA sequences in the same sample also yield this CDR3. The CDR3 loop is CASSARGYEQYF. CDR3 coding DNA: TGTGCCAGCAGCGCACGAGGTTACGAGCAGTACTTC. The chain carries TRBV7-9 and TRBJ2-7; D ambiguous. This CDR3 is 12 amino acids long. Germline CDR1 reads SEHNR; CDR2 reads FQNEAQ (reference sequence). V lost 5 bases and J 4 bases, leaving 9 bases between the germline ends. Drawing the rest from reference TRBV7-9 and TRBJ2-7, the complete variable domain is DTGVSQNPRHKITKRGQNVTFRCDPISEHNRLYWYRQTLGQGPEFLTYFQNEAQLEKSRLLSDRFSAERPKGSFSTLEIQRTEQGDSAMYLCASSARGYEQYFGPGTRLTVT.

Worth noting for this clone: Other DNA sequences in this sample translate to the same CDR3. The CDR3 loop is CSARDNYGYTF. The CDR3 coding sequence is TGCAGTGCTAGAGACAACTATGGCTACACCTTC. This chain links TRBV20-1 with TRBJ1-2; no firm D call. The germline V and J ends were trimmed by 0 bases and 2 bases, with 1 base remaining between them. Germline lookup yields CDR1 DFQATT and CDR2 SNEGSKA (reference sequence). The CDR3 has 11 amino acids.

There are a few counts of this clone. Within the sample, other DNA sequences also encode this same CDR3. This sequence joins TRBV30 and TRBJ1-1, with TRBD1 identical over 7 bases. Germline loops: CDR1 GTSNPN, CDR2 SVGIG (reference sequence). J was trimmed by 4 bases and V by 5 bases; bases with no gene match: 4. CDR3 length equals 12 residues. The CDR3 loop reads CAWARDSTEAFF. The CDR3 coding sequence is TGTGCCTGGGCAAGGGACAGCACTGAAGCTTTCTTT.

The rearrangement joins TRBV7-8 to TRBJ2-1; 8 bases align to TRBD2. This CDR3 contains 17 residues. Trimming took 1 base from V and 6 from J; bases not matched to a gene: 11. CDR1 and CDR2 from the germline V gene are SGHVS and FQNEAQ. CDR3 in DNA: TGTGCCAGCAGCTTAGTTTTTCGTTGGACTAGCAGCAATGAGCAGTTCTTC. As protein: CASSLVFRWTSSNEQFF.